These 31 T cell receptor beta chains share one sample of origin, sequenced in a study of long-term antiretroviral therapy in people with HIV. Samples were assayed with immunoSEQ v3.0 at survey level. The repertoire was sequenced with immunoSEQ multiplex PCR; TCRdb's copy has only in-frame clones and lacks some. In the table there are 20,000 or so clones, approximately 86% of which are singletons. Here the sequenced sample was unsorted PBMCs, taken 0.5 years after starting antiretroviral therapy. These receptors came from a man between 35 and 55 years old with HIV.

The table lists this clone with a count of one. This chain connects TRBV9 to TRBJ2-5; a possible D gene is TRBD2 (7 bases). Trimming took 3 bases from V and 4 from J, leaving 22 bases between them. The germline CDR1 and CDR2 sequences are SGDLS and YYNGEE. The CDR3 totals 17 residues. DNA for the CDR3: TGTGCCAGCAGCGATGGGTCAAAGGGGGGGAGTAGAGAGACCCAGTACTTC. This translates into CASSDGSKGGSRETQYF.

The chain couples TRBV5-1 to TRBJ1-4; D gene unclear. This CDR3 is built from 14 residues. Trimming took off 7 bases at V and 0 bases at J, with 10 bases between the two ends. Germline-derived CDR1 and CDR2 are SGHRS and YFSETQ. CDR3 region: CASAVSATNEKLFF. CDR3 nucleotides: TGCGCCAGCGCGGTGTCTGCAACTAATGAAAAACTGTTTTTT.

This clone was seen only a few times. V gene TRBV7-9 combines with J gene TRBJ1-2, with D uncertain. Trimming shortened V by 5 bases and J by 0 bases, and 16 bases separated the two germline ends. The CDR3 sequence is 16 residues long. Germline CDR1 SEHNR, CDR2 FQNEAQ (reference sequence). CDR3: CASSPDLGQANYGYTF. Here the CDR3 DNA reads TGTGCCAGCAGCCCCGACTTGGGTCAAGCTAACTATGGCTACACCTTC.

This chain joins TRBV7-3 and TRBJ1-1; 8 bases map to TRBD1. CDR1 SGHTA and CDR2 FQGTGA come from the germline V gene. This CDR3 is 14 amino acids long. V shed 5 bases, J shed 5 bases, and the junction held 7 bases outside the gene matches. The CDR3: CASSPTGVETEAFF. In DNA, the CDR3 is TGTGCCAGCAGCCCGACAGGGGTGGAGACTGAAGCTTTCTTT. Full variable domain (remainder filled in from reference TRBV7-3 and TRBJ1-1): GAGVSQTPSNKVTEKGKYVELRCDPISGHTALYWYRQSLGQGPEFLIYFQGTGAADDSGLPNDRFFAVRPEGSVSTLKIQRTERGDSAVYLCASSPTGVETEAFFGQGTRLTVV.

This chain uses TRBV5-1 with TRBJ1-4, with 7 positions matching TRBD1. The CDR3 has 14 amino acids. Germline-derived CDR1 and CDR2 are SGHRS and YFSETQ. V trimming: 7 bases; J trimming: 4 bases; junction bases outside the gene matches: 7. The CDR3 loop is CASGRTGDNEKLFF. The CDR3, as DNA: TGCGCCAGCGGCCGGACAGGTGATAATGAAAAACTGTTTTTT.

Only one count was recorded for this clone. The chain is built from TRBV29-1 and TRBJ2-7, with 7 bases aligning to TRBD1. V was clipped by 6 bases and J by 5 bases; unmatched bases: 19. CDR1 and CDR2 (germline): SQVTM, ANQGSEA. This CDR3 has 16 residues. DNA of the CDR3: TGCAGCGTGCAACAGACAAAACAGGGGATTGTCCACGAGCAGTACTTC. Translation: CSVQQTKQGIVHEQYF.

In this sample, this clone turned up once. The gene calls are TRBV19 and TRBJ2-5, with D perhaps assigned TRBD1 or TRBD2 (6 bases each). The germline V and J ends were trimmed by 5 bases and 6 bases, with 16 bases remaining between them. The CDR3 extends over 14 amino acids. CDR1 and CDR2 (germline): LNHDA, SQIVND (reference sequence). The CDR3 loop reads CASSEGGTSKTQYF. The CDR3 bases are TGTGCCAGTAGTGAGGGGGGTACTTCGAAGACCCAGTACTTC.

The chain is built from TRBV5-6 and TRBJ2-2; tentatively, D is TRBD1 or TRBD2 (5 bases each). This CDR3 comprises 15 residues. V was shortened by 0 bases and J by 4 bases, with 10 bases between the two germline ends. Germline assignment: CDR1 SGHDT and CDR2 YYEEEE. The CDR3 protein is CASSLEGRITGELFF. Here the CDR3 DNA reads TGTGCCAGCAGCTTGGAGGGACGGATCACCGGGGAGCTGTTTTTT.

For the CDR3, the DNA is TGTGCCAGCAGCCCCCGGCGCTACGAGCAGTACTTC. As protein: CASSPRRYEQYF. The chain uses TRBV7-2 and TRBJ2-7, with D unresolved. V was clipped by 5 bases and J by 3 bases, with 8 bases between them. The length of the CDR3 is 12 residues. Germline V lookup: CDR1 SGHTA, CDR2 FQGNSA.

The V gene is TRBV9, the J gene TRBJ1-2, with TRBD1 as a possible D gene (6 bases). This CDR3 has 16 amino acids. V dropped 4 bases and J dropped 4 bases, with 20 bases sitting between them. CDR1 is SGDLS, CDR2 YYNGEE, per germline. The CDR3 loop reads CASSTDEGGFLYGYTF. The CDR3, as DNA: TGTGCCAGCAGCACCGACGAAGGGGGGTTTCTCTATGGCTACACCTTC.

Here the CDR3 reads CASSLSSISRGTEAFF. Written as DNA, the CDR3 is TGTGCCAGCAGCTTAAGTTCAATTAGTCGGGGAACTGAAGCTTTCTTT. The rearrangement uses TRBV7-9 and TRBJ1-1; D not certain. With 2 bases removed from V and 5 bases from J, the gap between germline ends came to 18 bases. Germline V lookup: CDR1 SEHNR, CDR2 FQNEAQ (reference sequence). This CDR3 comprises 16 residues.

This sequence joins TRBV5-6 and TRBJ2-2; 7 nucleotides align to TRBD1. Germline V gene data show CDR1 as SGHDT and CDR2 as YYEEEE. Unmatched junction bases numbered 5, after V lost 0 bases and J lost 3 bases. This CDR3 region has 16 residues. The CDR3 protein is CASSLVGGAHTGELFF. The CDR3 DNA reads TGTGCCAGCAGCTTGGTAGGGGGCGCGCACACCGGGGAGCTGTTTTTT.

CDR3 sequence reads: CASSTTALDKNIQYF. CDR3 in DNA: TGTGCCAGTAGTACCACGGCCCTAGACAAAAACATTCAGTACTTC. V is TRBV19 and J is TRBJ2-4; D ambiguous. The CDR3 runs to 15 residues. In germline, CDR1 is LNHDA, CDR2 SQIVND (reference sequence). The V and J ends lost 4 bases and 3 bases respectively, with 13 bases between them.

J is TRBJ2-1 and V is TRBV4-1; 7 bases line up with TRBD1. Germline values: CDR1 MGHRA, CDR2 YSYEKL. The CDR3 length is 17 residues. The V segment lost 2 bases and the J segment 6 bases; nucleotides outside the gene matches: 13. CDR3 residues: CASSQRSRTGPLNEQFF. The DNA for the CDR3 is TGCGCCAGCAGCCAAAGATCCAGGACAGGTCCCCTCAATGAGCAGTTCTTC.

V and J are TRBV5-4 and TRBJ2-1; 10 nucleotides line up with TRBD1. Germline V gives CDR1 SGHNT, CDR2 YYREEE (reference sequence). The CDR3 contains 18 residues. Germline trimming cut 4 bases from V and 0 bases from J; bases unmatched to any gene: 10. The CDR3 loop reads CASSTIGQGGSSYNEQFF. CDR3 sequence (DNA): TGTGCCAGCAGCACGATAGGACAGGGGGGCAGCTCCTACAATGAGCAGTTCTTC.

This clone was counted between two and nine times. The rearrangement uses TRBV7-9 and TRBJ2-2; D gene uncertain. Trimming took 5 bases from V and 3 from J, leaving 10 bases between them. CDR3 length: 14 residues. Germline values: CDR1 SEHNR, CDR2 FQNEAQ (reference sequence). CDR3 coding DNA: TGTGCCAGCAGCGCGGACGGGTACACCGGGGAGCTGTTTTTT. Its translation: CASSADGYTGELFF.

This chain connects TRBV5-1 to TRBJ2-7; 9 nucleotides line up with TRBD2. Germline V CDR1 and CDR2: SGHRS, YFSETQ. The CDR3 loop spans 13 amino acids. V lost 2 bases to trimming and J lost 7 bases; unmatched junction nucleotides: 4. This chain's CDR3 is CASSFLAGEEQYF. The CDR3 bases are TGCGCCAGCAGCTTCTTAGCGGGAGAAGAGCAGTACTTC. Complete variable domain (other parts from reference TRBV5-1 and TRBJ2-7): KAGVTQTPRYLIKTRGQQVTLSCSPISGHRSVSWYQQTPGQGLQFLFEYFSETQRNKGNFPGRFSGRQFSNSRSEMNVSTLELGDSALYLCASSFLAGEEQYFGPGTRLTVT.

The rearrangement uses TRBV25-1 and TRBJ2-1, with TRBD2 matching 8 bases. V trimming: 3 bases; J trimming: 8 bases; junction bases outside the gene matches: 3. This CDR3 comprises 13 residues. CDR1 is MGHDK and CDR2 is SYGVNS in the germline V gene. The CDR3 region is CASSDLGGDEQFF. In DNA, the CDR3 is TGTGCCAGCAGTGATCTCGGGGGGGATGAGCAGTTCTTC. Full variable domain (missing parts from reference TRBV25-1 and TRBJ2-1): EADIYQTPRYLVIGTGKKITLECSQTMGHDKMYWYQQDPGMELHLIHYSYGVNSTEKGDLSSESTVSRIRTEHFPLTLESARPSHTSQYLCASSDLGGDEQFFGPGTRLTVL.

The chain has TRBV10-3 and TRBJ2-6; possible D gene TRBD1, 5 bases. V lost 7 bases and J 0 bases, leaving 22 bases between the germline ends. This CDR3 has 19 amino acids. The germline CDR1 and CDR2 sequences are ENHRY and SYGVKD. The CDR3 bases are TGTGCCATCAATACAGGAAAGAAACAGGATTACTCTGGGGCCAACGTCCTGACTTTC. This sequence encodes CAINTGKKQDYSGANVLTF.

The gene calls are TRBV28 and TRBJ2-1; 8 nucleotides align to TRBD2. J gave up 4 bases and V 2 bases, and 10 bases lay outside the gene matches. There are 17 residues in the CDR3. Germline CDR1 is MDHEN and CDR2 is SYDVKM. DNA of the CDR3: TGTGCCAGCAGTTTACTAGGGGGGGCTAGCGGGTACAATGAGCAGTTCTTC. This translates into CASSLLGGASGYNEQFF.

CDR3 nucleotide sequence: TGTGCCAGCAGGCGGGGGAGCGGGCCAGATACGCAGTATTTT. Its protein is CASRRGSGPDTQYF. The chain combines TRBV2 with TRBJ2-3; 7 positions match TRBD2. The germline gives CDR1 SNHLY, CDR2 FYNNEI. V was clipped by 6 bases and J by 4 bases; unmatched bases: 7. This CDR3 has 14 residues.

The J gene is TRBJ2-7, the V gene TRBV4-1; a weak D match, TRBD1 (5 bases). This CDR3 is 15 amino acids long. Germline V lookup: CDR1 MGHRA, CDR2 YSYEKL. The V end was cut by 0 bases, the J end by 0 bases, with 9 bases between. CDR3 in amino acids: CASSQERGPSYEQYF. The CDR3, as DNA: TGCGCCAGCAGCCAAGAAAGGGGTCCCTCCTACGAGCAGTACTTC.

The J gene is TRBJ2-3, the V gene TRBV4-2; D ambiguous. The CDR3 spans 16 residues. The ends were cut back, 0 bases at V and 1 base at J, with 11 bases in the middle. The germline CDR1 and CDR2 sequences are LGHNA and YNFKEQ. The CDR3 sequence is CASSQDWAQGTDTQYF. CDR3 sequence (DNA): TGTGCCAGCAGCCAAGACTGGGCGCAGGGCACAGATACGCAGTATTTT.

The CDR3 nucleotides read TGTGCCAGCCACCCCCCCCGAGTCGACACTGAAGCTTTCTTT. Translated, it gives CASHPPRVDTEAFF. This chain connects TRBV28 to TRBJ1-1; D not resolved. Trimming shortened V by 8 bases and J by 3 bases, and 16 bases separated the two germline ends. Germline CDR1 MDHEN, CDR2 SYDVKM. The CDR3 runs to 14 residues.

This clone came up once. V and J are TRBV30 and TRBJ2-7; either TRBD1 or TRBD2 may supply D (5 bases each). This CDR3 has 11 residues. The germline V gene encodes CDR1 GTSNPN and CDR2 SVGIG (reference sequence). Trimming took 6 bases from V and 7 from J, leaving 13 bases between them. The CDR3 DNA follows: TGTGCCTGTGCAGAGGGGTGGGAGCAGTACTTC. This codes for CACAEGWEQYF.

The genes are TRBV28 and TRBJ1-4; 9 positions agree with TRBD1. V was pared by 5 bases and J by 4 bases, with 5 bases of the junction left unmatched. The length of the CDR3 is 15 residues. The germline gives CDR1 MDHEN, CDR2 SYDVKM. CDR3 sequence: CASSTGGGHNEKLFF. As DNA, the CDR3 is TGTGCCAGCAGTACAGGGGGCGGTCATAATGAAAAACTGTTTTTT.

V and J are TRBV28 and TRBJ2-3; D gene unclear. The germline CDR1 and CDR2 sequences are MDHEN and SYDVKM. The length of the CDR3 is 13 residues. The V end lost 3 bases, the J end lost 4 bases, and 8 bases lay between the germline ends. The CDR3 protein is CASSLLVADTQYF. In nucleotides, the CDR3 is TGTGCCAGCAGTTTGTTAGTTGCAGATACGCAGTATTTT.

The V gene is TRBV27, the J gene TRBJ1-5; D perhaps matches TRBD1 (5 bases). The CDR3 spans 15 residues. V lost 11 bases to trimming and J lost 1 base, with 18 bases between them. Germline assignment: CDR1 MNHEY and CDR2 SMNVEV (reference sequence). The CDR3 DNA follows: TGTGCCGGTTTTGACAGCCCTTGGAGCAATCAGCCCCAGCATTTT. This codes for CAGFDSPWSNQPQHF.

The chain uses TRBV7-9 and TRBJ1-4, with D possibly TRBD1 on 6 matching bases. The germline V and J ends were trimmed by 5 bases and 5 bases, with 15 bases remaining between them. The CDR3 contains 15 residues. Germline CDR1 SEHNR, CDR2 FQNEAQ (reference sequence). The CDR3 nucleotides read TGTGCCAGCAGCCGAAAGACAGGCTCAAATGAAAAACTGTTTTTT. Amino acids: CASSRKTGSNEKLFF.

This clone was seen once. V is TRBV29-1 and J is TRBJ2-7; D is unresolved. This CDR3 is built from 13 residues. Germline lookup yields CDR1 SQVTM and CDR2 ANQGSEA. Trimming removed 5 bases at V and 0 bases at J, with 11 bases between. CDR3 nucleotide sequence: TGCAGCGTTCGCACTATCTACTCCTACGAGCAGTACTTC. Translated, it gives CSVRTIYSYEQYF.

CDR3 sequence: CASSPESYEQYF. The CDR3 nucleotides read TGTGCCAGCTCACCAGAGAGCTACGAGCAGTACTTC. The chain combines TRBV18 with TRBJ2-7; D is uncertain. The V gene lost 2 bases and the J gene lost 3 bases, with 5 bases spanning the gap. The CDR3 runs to 12 residues. Looked up from germline, CDR1 is KGHSH and CDR2 is LQKENI. The variable domain in full, completed from reference TRBV18 and TRBJ2-7, reads NAGVMQNPRHLVRRRGQEARLRCSPMKGHSHVYWYRQLPEEGLKFMVYLQKENIIDESGMPKERFSAEFPKEGPSILRIQQVVRGDSAAYFCASSPESYEQYFGPGTRLTVT.